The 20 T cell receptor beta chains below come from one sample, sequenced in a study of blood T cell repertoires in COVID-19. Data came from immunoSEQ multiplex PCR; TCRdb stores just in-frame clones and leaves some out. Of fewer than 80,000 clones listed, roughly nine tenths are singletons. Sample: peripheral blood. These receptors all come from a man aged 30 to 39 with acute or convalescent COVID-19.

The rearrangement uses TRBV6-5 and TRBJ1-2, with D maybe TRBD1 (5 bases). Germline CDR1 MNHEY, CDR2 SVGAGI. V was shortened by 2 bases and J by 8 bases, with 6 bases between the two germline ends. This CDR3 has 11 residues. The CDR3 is CASSYGGGYTF. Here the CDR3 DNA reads TGTGCCAGCAGTTACGGGGGGGGCTACACCTTC.

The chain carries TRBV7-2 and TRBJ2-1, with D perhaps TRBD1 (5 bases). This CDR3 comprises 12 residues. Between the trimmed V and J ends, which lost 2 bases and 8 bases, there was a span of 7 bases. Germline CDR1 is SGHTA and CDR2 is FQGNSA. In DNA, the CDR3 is TGTGCCAGCAGCTTATCAGGGTATGAGCAGTTCTTC. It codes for CASSLSGYEQFF.

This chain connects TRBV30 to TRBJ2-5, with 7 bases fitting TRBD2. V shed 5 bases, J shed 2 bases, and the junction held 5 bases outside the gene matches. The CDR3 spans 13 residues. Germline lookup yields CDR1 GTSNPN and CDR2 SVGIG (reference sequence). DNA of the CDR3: TGTGCCTGGGGGCCTAGCGGACAAGAGACCCAGTACTTC. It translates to CAWGPSGQETQYF.

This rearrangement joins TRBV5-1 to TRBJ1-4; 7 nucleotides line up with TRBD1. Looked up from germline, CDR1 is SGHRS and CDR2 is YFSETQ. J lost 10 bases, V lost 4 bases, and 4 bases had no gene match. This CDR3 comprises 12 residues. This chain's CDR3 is CASSDQGGKLFF. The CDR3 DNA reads TGCGCCAGCAGCGATCAGGGGGGAAAACTGTTTTTT. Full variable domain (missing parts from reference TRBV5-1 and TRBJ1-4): KAGVTQTPRYLIKTRGQQVTLSCSPISGHRSVSWYQQTPGQGLQFLFEYFSETQRNKGNFPGRFSGRQFSNSRSEMNVSTLELGDSALYLCASSDQGGKLFFGSGTQLSVL.

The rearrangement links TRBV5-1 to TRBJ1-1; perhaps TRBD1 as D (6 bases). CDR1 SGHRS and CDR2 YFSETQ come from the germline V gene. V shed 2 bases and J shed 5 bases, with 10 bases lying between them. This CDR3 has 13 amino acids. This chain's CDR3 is CASSFGRGTEAFF. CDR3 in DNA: TGCGCCAGCAGCTTTGGGAGGGGGACTGAAGCTTTCTTT.

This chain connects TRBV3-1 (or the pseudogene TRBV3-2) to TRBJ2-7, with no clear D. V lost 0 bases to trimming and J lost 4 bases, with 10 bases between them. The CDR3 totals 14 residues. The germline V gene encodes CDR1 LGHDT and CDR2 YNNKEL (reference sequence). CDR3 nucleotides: TGTGCCAGCAGCCAAGATCTCTTCCCTTACGAGCAGTACTTC. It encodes CASSQDLFPYEQYF.

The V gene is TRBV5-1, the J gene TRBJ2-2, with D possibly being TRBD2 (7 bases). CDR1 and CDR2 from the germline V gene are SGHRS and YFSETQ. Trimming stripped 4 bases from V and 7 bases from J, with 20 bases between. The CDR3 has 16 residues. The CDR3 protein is CASSPRGGGAGGELFF. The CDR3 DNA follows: TGCGCCAGCAGCCCCCGGGGAGGGGGAGCAGGCGGGGAGCTGTTTTTT. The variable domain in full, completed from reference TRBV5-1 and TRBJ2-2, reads KAGVTQTPRYLIKTRGQQVTLSCSPISGHRSVSWYQQTPGQGLQFLFEYFSETQRNKGNFPGRFSGRQFSNSRSEMNVSTLELGDSALYLCASSPRGGGAGGELFFGEGSRLTVL.

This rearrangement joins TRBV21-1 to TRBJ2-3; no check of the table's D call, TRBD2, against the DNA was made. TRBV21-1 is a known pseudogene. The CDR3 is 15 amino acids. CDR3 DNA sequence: TGTGCCGGAGCCACTAGCGGGAGGGCCACAGATACGCAGTATTTT. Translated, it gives CAGATSGRATDTQYF.

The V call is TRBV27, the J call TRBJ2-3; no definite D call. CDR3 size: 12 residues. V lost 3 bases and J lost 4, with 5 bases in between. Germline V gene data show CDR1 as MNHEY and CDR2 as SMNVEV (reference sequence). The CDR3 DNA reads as TGTGCCAGCAGTTTCGGGTCAGATACGCAGTATTTT. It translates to CASSFGSDTQYF.

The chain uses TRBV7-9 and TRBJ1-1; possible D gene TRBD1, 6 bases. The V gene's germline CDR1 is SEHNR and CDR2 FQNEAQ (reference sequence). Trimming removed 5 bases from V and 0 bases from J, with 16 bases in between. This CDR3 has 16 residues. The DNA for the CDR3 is TGTGCCAGCAGCCCCCGGACAGAGAAGATGAACACTGAAGCTTTCTTT. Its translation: CASSPRTEKMNTEAFF.

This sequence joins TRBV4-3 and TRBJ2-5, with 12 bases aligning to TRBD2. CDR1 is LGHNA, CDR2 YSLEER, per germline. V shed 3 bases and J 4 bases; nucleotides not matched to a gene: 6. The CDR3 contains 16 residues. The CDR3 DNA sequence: TGCGCCAGCAGCCACCAACTAGCGGGAGGTGGAGAGACCCAGTACTTC. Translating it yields CASSHQLAGGGETQYF.

CDR3 in DNA: TGTGCCAGCAGCCCAGCCCCCGGGGGAGTCACAGATACGCAGTATTTT. This sequence encodes CASSPAPGGVTDTQYF. This chain joins TRBV7-8 and TRBJ2-3; possible D gene TRBD2, 6 bases. Germline lookup yields CDR1 SGHVS and CDR2 FQNEAQ. Trimming took 5 bases from V and 2 from J, leaving 17 bases between them. This CDR3 region has 16 residues. The variable domain in full, completed from reference TRBV7-8 and TRBJ2-3, reads GAGVSQSPRYKVAKRGQDVALRCDPISGHVSLFWYQQALGQGPEFLTYFQNEAQLDKSGLPSDRFFAERPEGSVSTLKIQRTQQEDSAVYLCASSPAPGGVTDTQYFGPGTRLTVL.

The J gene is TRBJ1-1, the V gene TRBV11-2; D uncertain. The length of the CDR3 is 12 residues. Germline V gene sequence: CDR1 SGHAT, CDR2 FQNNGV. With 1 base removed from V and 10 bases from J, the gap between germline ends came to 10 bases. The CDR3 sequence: CASSLGSHGAFF. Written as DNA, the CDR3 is TGTGCCAGCAGCTTAGGTTCCCACGGAGCTTTCTTT.

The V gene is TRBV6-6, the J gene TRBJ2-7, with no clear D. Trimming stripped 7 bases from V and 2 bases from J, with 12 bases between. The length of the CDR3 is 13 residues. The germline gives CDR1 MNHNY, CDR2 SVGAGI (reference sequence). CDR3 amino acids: CASTLTSTYEQYF. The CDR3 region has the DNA TGTGCCAGCACCCTGACTTCCACCTACGAGCAGTACTTC.

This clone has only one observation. CDR3 sequence: CASRQGQVPTDTQYF. For the CDR3, the DNA is TGTGCCAGCCGTCAGGGACAGGTCCCCACAGATACGCAGTATTTT. The chain is built from TRBV7-9 and TRBJ2-3; 8 nucleotides match TRBD1. The CDR3 has 15 amino acids. Per germline, CDR1 SEHNR and CDR2 FQNEAQ (reference sequence). Trimming removed 8 bases from V and 2 bases from J; junction bases left unmatched: 9.

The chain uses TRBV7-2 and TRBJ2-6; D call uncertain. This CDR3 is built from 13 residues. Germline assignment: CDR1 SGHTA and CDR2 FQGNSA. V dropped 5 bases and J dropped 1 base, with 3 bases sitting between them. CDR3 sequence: CASSTSGANVLTF. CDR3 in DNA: TGTGCCAGCAGCACATCTGGGGCCAACGTCCTGACTTTC.

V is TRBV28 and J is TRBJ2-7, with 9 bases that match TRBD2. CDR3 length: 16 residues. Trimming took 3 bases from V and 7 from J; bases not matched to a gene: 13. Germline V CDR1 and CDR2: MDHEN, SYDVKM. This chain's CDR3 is CASSFSVAGVLEEQYF. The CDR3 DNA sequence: TGTGCCAGCAGTTTTTCTGTAGCGGGAGTTCTAGAAGAGCAGTACTTC.

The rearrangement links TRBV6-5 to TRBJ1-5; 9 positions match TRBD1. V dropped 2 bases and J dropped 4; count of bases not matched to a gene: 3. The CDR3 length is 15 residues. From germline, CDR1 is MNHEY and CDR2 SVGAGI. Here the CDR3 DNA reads TGTGCCAGCAGTTACGGGGACAGGGCTAATCAGCCCCAGCATTTT. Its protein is CASSYGDRANQPQHF.

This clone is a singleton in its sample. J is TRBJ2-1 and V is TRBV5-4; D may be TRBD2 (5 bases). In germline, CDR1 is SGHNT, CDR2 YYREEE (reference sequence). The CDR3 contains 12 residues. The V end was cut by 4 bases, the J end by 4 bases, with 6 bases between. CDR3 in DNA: TGTGCCAGCAGCCGGGGTTACAATGAGCAGTTCTTC. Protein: CASSRGYNEQFF. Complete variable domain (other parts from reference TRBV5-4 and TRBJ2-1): ETGVTQSPTHLIKTRGQQVTLRCSSQSGHNTVSWYQQALGQGPQFIFQYYREEENGRGNFPPRFSGLQFPNYSSELNVNALELDDSALYLCASSRGYNEQFFGPGTRLTVL.

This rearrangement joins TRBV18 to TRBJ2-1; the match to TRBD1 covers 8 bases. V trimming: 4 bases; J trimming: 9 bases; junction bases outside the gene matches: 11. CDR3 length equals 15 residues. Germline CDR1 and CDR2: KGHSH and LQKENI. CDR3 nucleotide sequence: TGTGCCAGCTCACACACCGCCGGACAGGGAGGTGAGCAGTTCTTC. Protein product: CASSHTAGQGGEQFF.